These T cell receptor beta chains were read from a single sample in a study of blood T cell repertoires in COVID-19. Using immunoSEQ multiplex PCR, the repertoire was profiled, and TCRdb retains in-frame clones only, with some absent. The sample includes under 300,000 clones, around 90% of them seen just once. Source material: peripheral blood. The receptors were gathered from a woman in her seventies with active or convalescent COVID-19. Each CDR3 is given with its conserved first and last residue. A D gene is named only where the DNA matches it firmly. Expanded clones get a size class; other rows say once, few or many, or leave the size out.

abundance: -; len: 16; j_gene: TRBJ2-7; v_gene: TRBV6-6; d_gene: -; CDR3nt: TGTGCCAGCAGTCTAACTAGTCAGGGGGGAGTCTACGAGCAGTACTTC; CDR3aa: CASSLTSQGGVYEQYF
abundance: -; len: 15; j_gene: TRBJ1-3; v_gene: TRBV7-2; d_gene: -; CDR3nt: TGTGCCAGCAGCTTAGCAAGGGAAGCGGCAAACACCATATATTTT; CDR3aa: CASSLAREAANTIYF
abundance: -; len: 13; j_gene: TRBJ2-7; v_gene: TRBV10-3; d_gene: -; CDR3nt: TGTGCCATCAGTGATGACTACTCCTACGAGCAGTACTTC; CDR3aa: CAISDDYSYEQYF
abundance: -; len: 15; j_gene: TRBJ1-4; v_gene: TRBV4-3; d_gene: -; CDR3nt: TGCGCCAGCAGCCAGGGAGGGGCCTCGAATGAAAAACTGTTTTTT; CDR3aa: CASSQGGASNEKLFF
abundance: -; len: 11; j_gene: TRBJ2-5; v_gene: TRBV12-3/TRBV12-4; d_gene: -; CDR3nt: TGTGCCAGCAGCTTCCAAGAGACCCAGTACTTC; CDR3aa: CASSFQETQYF
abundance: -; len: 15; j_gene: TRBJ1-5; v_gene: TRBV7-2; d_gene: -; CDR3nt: TGTGCCAGCAGCCTAGAAGGGCCAGGGAAGCAGCCCCAGCATTTT; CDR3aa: CASSLEGPGKQPQHF
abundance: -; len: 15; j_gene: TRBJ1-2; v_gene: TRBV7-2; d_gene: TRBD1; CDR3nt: TGTGCCAGCAGCTTAGGACAGGGGGCGATGCATGGCTACACCTTC; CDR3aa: CASSLGQGAMHGYTF
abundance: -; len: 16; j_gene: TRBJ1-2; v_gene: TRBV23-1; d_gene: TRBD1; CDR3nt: TGCGCCAGCCCCACTCGCCGCCAGGGGGCGAGAAGTGGCTACACCTTC; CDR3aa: CASPTRRQGARSGYTF
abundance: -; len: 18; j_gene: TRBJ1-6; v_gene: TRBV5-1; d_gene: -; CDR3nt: TGCGCCAGCAGCTACGCTGGCGGCACGGGATCCTATAATTCACCCCTCCACTTT; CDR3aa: CASSYAGGTGSYNSPLHF
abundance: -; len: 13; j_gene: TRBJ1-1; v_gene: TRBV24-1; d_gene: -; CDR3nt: TGTGCCACCCTAAACAGAATGAACACTGAAGCTTTCTTT; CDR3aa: CATLNRMNTEAFF
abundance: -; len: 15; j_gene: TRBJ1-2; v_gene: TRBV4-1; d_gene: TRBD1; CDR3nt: TGCGCCAGCAGCCAAGGGGGGACAGGGCCCGGAGGCTACACCTTC; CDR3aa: CASSQGGTGPGGYTF
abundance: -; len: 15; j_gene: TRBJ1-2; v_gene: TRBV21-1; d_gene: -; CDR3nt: TGTGCCAGCAAAGGGGGCGGCAGAGCTAACTATGGCTACACCTTC; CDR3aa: CASKGGGRANYGYTF
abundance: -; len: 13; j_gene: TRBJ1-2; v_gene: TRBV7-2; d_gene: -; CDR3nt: TGTGCCAGCAGCTACCAGACAGGATATGGCTACACCTTC; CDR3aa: CASSYQTGYGYTF
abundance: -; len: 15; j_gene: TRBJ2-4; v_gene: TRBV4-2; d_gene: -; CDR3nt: TGTGCCAGCAGCCATGAAGGGGCTATCGAAAACATTCAGTACTTC; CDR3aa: CASSHEGAIENIQYF
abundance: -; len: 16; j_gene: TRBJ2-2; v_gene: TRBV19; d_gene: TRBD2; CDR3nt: TGTGCCAGTAGTACAACGGGACTAGCGGGACCCGGGGAGCTGTTTTTT; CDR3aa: CASSTTGLAGPGELFF
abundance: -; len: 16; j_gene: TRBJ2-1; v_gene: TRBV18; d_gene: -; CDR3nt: TGTGCCAGCTCACCACGATCCACTGGGCAATACAATGAGCAGTTCTTC; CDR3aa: CASSPRSTGQYNEQFF
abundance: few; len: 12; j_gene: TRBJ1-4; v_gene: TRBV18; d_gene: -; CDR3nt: TGTGCCAGCTCACCTTCGAATGAAAAACTGTTTTTT; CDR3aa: CASSPSNEKLFF
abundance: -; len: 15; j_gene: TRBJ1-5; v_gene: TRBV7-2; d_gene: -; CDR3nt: TGTGCCAGCAGCTTAGAACCCTTCGGGGGTCAGCCCCAGCATTTT; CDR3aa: CASSLEPFGGQPQHF
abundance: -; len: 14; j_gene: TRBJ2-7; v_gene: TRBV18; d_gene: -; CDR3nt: TGTGCCAGCTCACCAAAAGGGGCCGGCTACGAGCAGTACTTC; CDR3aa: CASSPKGAGYEQYF
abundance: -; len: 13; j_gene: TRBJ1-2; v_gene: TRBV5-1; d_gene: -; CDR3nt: TGCGCCAGCAGCTTGGAGGGGGAAGAGGGCTACACCTTC; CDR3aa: CASSLEGEEGYTF
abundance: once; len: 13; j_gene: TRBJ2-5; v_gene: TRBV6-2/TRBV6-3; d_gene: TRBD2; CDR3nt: TGTGCCAGCAGCCCCCGGGAGGAAGAGACCCAGTACTTC; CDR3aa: CASSPREEETQYF